This T cell receptor (beta chain) was captured in a study of technical replicates of blood from four donors. Only in-frame clones appear in the TCRdb table, and some are missing; sequencing was by immunoSEQ multiplex PCR. The data hold roughly 80,000 clones, with about 96% observed a single time. J gave up 0 bases and V 3 bases, and 6 bases lay outside the gene matches. The CDR3 is 15 residues long. Germline values: CDR1 SQVTM, CDR2 ANQGSEA. The TCR originated in a human donor in good health. V and J are TRBV29-1 and TRBJ1-1, with 8 bases lining up with TRBD1. Sequencing input: T cells isolated from PBMCs. CDR3 region: CSVEQGATLNTEAFF. CDR3 in DNA: TGCAGCGTTGAGCAGGGGGCGACACTGAACACTGAAGCTTTCTTT.